This is a list of T cell receptor beta chains from one sample in a study of response to subunit inactivated influenza vaccine. MiXCR was run by TCRdb on the RT-PCR reads, yielding one entry per CDR3 protein. The table lists approximately 530,000 distinct CDR3 sequences, about an eighth of them singletons. The sample in question was PBMCs from blood, obtained about 40 days after vaccination. The receptors derive from a man aged 45-65 years who received an inactivated influenza vaccine. Each CDR3 is given with its conserved first and last residue. D genes are given only for firm matches. Part of the rows lack a size; the others show once, few, many or a class for expanded clones.

v_gene,j_gene,d_gene,abundance,CDR3aa,CDR3nt
TRBV18,TRBJ2-3,-,once,CASSPNSGADTQYF,TGTGCCAGCTCACCCAACTCAGGGGCAGATACGCAGTATTTT
TRBV12-3/TRBV12-4,TRBJ2-2,-,few,CASSLSQRATGELFF,TGTGCCAGCAGTTTGAGTCAGCGGGCCACCGGGGAGCTGTTTTTT
TRBV4-3,TRBJ2-2,-,-,CASSQTSYTGELFF,TGCGCCAGCAGCCAGACGAGTTACACCGGGGAGCTGTTTTTT
TRBV5-6,TRBJ1-5,TRBD1,few,CASSTGQGRNQPQHF,TGTGCCAGCAGCACGGGACAGGGGAGAAATCAGCCCCAGCATTTT
TRBV12-3/TRBV12-4,TRBJ1-1,TRBD1,few,CASRFGQVAEAFF,TGTGCCAGCAGATTCGGACAGGTTGCTGAAGCTTTCTTT
TRBV20-1,TRBJ1-2,-,-,CSASGILYGYTF,TGCAGTGCTAGCGGGATACTCTATGGCTACACCTTC
TRBV28,TRBJ2-7,TRBD1,-,CASRAGTAYEQYF,TGTGCCAGCAGGGCCGGGACAGCCTACGAGCAGTACTTC
TRBV7-2,TRBJ2-1,-,-,CASSPLGGGNEQFF,TGTGCCAGCAGCCCCCTGGGGGGCGGGAATGAGCAGTTCTTC
TRBV12-3/TRBV12-4,TRBJ2-5,-,-,CASSFLGMETQYF,TGTGCCAGCAGTTTCCTGGGAATGGAGACCCAGTACTTC
TRBV7-2,TRBJ2-1,TRBD2,many,CASSSLAGLEQFF,TGTGCCAGCAGCTCCCTCGCGGGACTAGAGCAGTTCTTC
TRBV7-3,TRBJ2-3,-,few,CASSSTTKDTQYF,TGTGCCAGCAGCTCAACCACCAAAGATACGCAGTATTTT
TRBV11-2,TRBJ2-6,TRBD2,-,CASSPGLLVRSGANVLTF,TGTGCCAGCAGCCCGGGACTACTCGTACGCTCTGGGGCCAACGTCCTGACTTTC
TRBV12-3/TRBV12-4,TRBJ1-5,-,-,CASSFGGGPQHF,TGTGCCAGCAGTTTTGGCGGCGGGCCCCAGCATTTT
TRBV12-3/TRBV12-4,TRBJ1-2,-,many,CASSLIAANNYGYTF,TGTGCCAGCAGTTTGATCGCAGCCAATAACTATGGCTACACCTTC
TRBV6-5,TRBJ2-5,-,few,CASSYGGVSQETQYF,TGTGCCAGCAGTTACGGAGGGGTATCCCAAGAGACCCAGTACTTC
TRBV5-1,TRBJ2-1,-,many,CASSLGLASYNEQFF,TGCGCCAGCAGCTTGGGGCTAGCCTCCTACAATGAGCAGTTCTTC